Detailed here is one T cell receptor beta chain. These data are taken from a study of tumor T cells in aggressive B-cell lymphoma. The method was immunoSEQ multiplex PCR; TCRdb's version includes in-frame clones alone and lacks a portion of them. The table has about 7,900 clones, about 83% seen once. Sequenced: tumor tissue. The sequence derives from an adult with diffuse large B cell lymphoma.

The CDR3 here is CASSQELAGSSGNFF. For the CDR3, the DNA is TGTGCCAGCAGCCAAGAACTGGCTGGGTCTAGCGGGAATTTCTTC. The rearrangement links TRBV4-2 to TRBJ2-1; 9 bases fit TRBD2. There are 15 residues in the CDR3. The J segment lost 16 bases and the V segment lost 0 bases, leaving 13 bases of the junction unmatched. Germline V CDR1 and CDR2: LGHNA, YNFKEQ.